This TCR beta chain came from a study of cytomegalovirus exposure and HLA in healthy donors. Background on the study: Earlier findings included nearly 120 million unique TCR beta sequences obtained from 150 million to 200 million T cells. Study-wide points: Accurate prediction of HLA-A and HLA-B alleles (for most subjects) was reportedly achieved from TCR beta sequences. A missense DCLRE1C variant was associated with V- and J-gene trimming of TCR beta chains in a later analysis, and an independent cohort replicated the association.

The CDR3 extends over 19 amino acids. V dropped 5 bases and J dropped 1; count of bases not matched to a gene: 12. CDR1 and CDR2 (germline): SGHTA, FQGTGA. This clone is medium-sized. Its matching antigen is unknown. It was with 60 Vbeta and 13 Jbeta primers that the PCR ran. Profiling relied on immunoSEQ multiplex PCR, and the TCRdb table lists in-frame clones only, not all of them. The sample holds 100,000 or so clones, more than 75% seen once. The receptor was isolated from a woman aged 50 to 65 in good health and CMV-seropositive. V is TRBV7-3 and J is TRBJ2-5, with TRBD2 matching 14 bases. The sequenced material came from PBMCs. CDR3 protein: CASSLPSRLAGGSQETQYF. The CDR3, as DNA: TGTGCCAGCAGCCTGCCCTCCCGACTAGCGGGAGGGAGCCAAGAGACCCAGTACTTC.